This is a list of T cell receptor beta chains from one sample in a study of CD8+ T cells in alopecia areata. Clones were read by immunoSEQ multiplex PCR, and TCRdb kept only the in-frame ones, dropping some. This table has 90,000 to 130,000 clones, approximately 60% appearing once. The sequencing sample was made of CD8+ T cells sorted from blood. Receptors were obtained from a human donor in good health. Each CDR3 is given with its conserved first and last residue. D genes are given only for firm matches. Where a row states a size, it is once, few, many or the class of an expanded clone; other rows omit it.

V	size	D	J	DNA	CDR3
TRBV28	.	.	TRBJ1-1	TGTGCCAGCAGTCGGAACACTGAAGCTTCCTTT	CASSRNTEASF
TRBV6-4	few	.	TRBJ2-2	TGTGCCAGCAGTGAGCAATCTACCGGGGAGCTGTTTTTT	CASSEQSTGELFF
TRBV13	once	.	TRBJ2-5	TGTGCCAGCAGGGAACGAACCCAAGAGACCCAGTACTTC	CASRERTQETQYF
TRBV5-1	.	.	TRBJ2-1	TGCGCCAGCAGCCCGGGACCAACACGAGACAATGAGCAGTTCTTC	CASSPGPTRDNEQFF
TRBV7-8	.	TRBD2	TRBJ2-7	TGTGCCAGCAGCTTAAGCTCGGGGGGACTTGGGGAGCAGTACTTC	CASSLSSGGLGEQYF
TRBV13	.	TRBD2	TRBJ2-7	TGTGCCAGCAGCTTAGGTTTAGCGGGGGGAACCTCCTACGAGCAGTACTTC	CASSLGLAGGTSYEQYF
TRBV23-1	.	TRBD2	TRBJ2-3	TGCGCCAGCAAGTCGGTGCGGAGCGGGGGCACAGATACGCAGTATTTT	CASKSVRSGGTDTQYF
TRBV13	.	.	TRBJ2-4	TGTGCCAGCAGCTTTTTAGCCAAAAACATTCAGTACTTC	CASSFLAKNIQYF
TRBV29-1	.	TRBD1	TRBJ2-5	TGCAGCGTTGACGGGACAGGGGAAGTAGTGGCCCAGTACTTC	CSVDGTGEVVAQYF
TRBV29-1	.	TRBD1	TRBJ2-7	TGCAGCGTGCAGGACAGGGCCTACGAGCAGTACTTC	CSVQDRAYEQYF